Listed below are T cell receptor beta chains from one sample, sequenced in a study of T cell repertoires in cytomegalovirus infection. Using its own MiXCR run on the reads, TCRdb lists one record per CDR3 protein. The table records roughly 200,000 distinct CDR3 sequences, roughly two fifths of them present only once. For these receptors, no antigen is known. The sample here was CD8+ T cells from cultured PBMCs, taken from culture after CMV antigen stimulation. The receptors come from a human donor in good health (CMV status not recorded). Some clones in this sample may be carry-over from other donors' samples. The CDR3 runs from the conserved cysteine through the conserved F or W. Each record gives: D gene, clone size, J gene, V gene, CDR3 protein, CDR3 DNA. The D gene is left open where the match is weak. Clone size appears in some rows only: once, few, many, or a class for an expanded clone.

.,few,TRBJ2-1,TRBV7-6,CASSPEAGGPRNEQFF,TGTGCCAGCAGCCCCGAGGCCGGAGGGCCGAGGAATGAGCAGTTCTTC
TRBD2,.,TRBJ2-6,TRBV3-1,CASSPTRRTRSGANVLTF,TGTGCCAGCAGCCCTACTAGGAGGACTAGGTCTGGGGCCAACGTCCTGACTTTC
.,few,TRBJ1-2,TRBV7-9,CASSAGRIQEGYTF,TGTGCCAGCAGCGCAGGACGGATCCAGGAAGGCTACACCTTC
.,.,TRBJ2-4,TRBV11-2,CASSVGTVAKNIQYF,TGTGCCAGCAGCGTGGGGACCGTAGCCAAAAACATTCAGTACTTC
TRBD1,few,TRBJ2-1,TRBV27,CASTPETGTYNEQFF,TGTGCCAGCACCCCTGAGACAGGGACCTACAATGAGCAGTTCTTC
.,.,TRBJ1-1,TRBV7-9,CASAKWVDTEAFF,TGTGCCAGCGCTAAGTGGGTTGACACTGAAGCTTTCTTT
.,once,TRBJ2-7,TRBV5-6,CASNTLGGDEQYF,TGTGCCAGCAACACTTTGGGGGGCGACGAGCAGTACTTC
.,.,TRBJ1-1,TRBV7-9,CASSPDFQPEAFF,TGTGCCAGCAGCCCAGATTTCCAACCTGAAGCTTTCTTT
.,few,TRBJ2-7,TRBV7-9,CASSLNLVGYEQYF,TGTGCCAGCAGCTTAAACCTGGTCGGCTACGAGCAGTACTTC
.,.,TRBJ2-3,TRBV3-1,CASSQEAPDTQYF,TGTGCCAGCAGCCAAGAGGCCCCCGATACGCAGTATTTT
.,once,TRBJ2-7,TRBV6-1,CASSSRGGTYEQYF,TGTGCCAGCAGTAGTAGGGGCGGGACGTACGAGCAGTACTTC
.,.,TRBJ2-1,TRBV7-9,CASSHLEANEQFF,TGTGCCAGCAGCCACCTGGAGGCGAATGAGCAGTTCTTC
TRBD2,.,TRBJ2-7,TRBV28,CASSPRTSGSKYEQYF,TGTGCCAGCAGTCCTCGGACTAGCGGGAGTAAGTACGAGCAGTACTTC
.,.,TRBJ1-1,TRBV9,CASSPTEAFF,TGTGCCAGCAGTCCTACTGAAGCTTTCTTT
TRBD1,few,TRBJ2-5,TRBV6-1,CASSEGTGGKETQYF,TGTGCCAGCAGTGAAGGGACAGGGGGCAAGGAGACCCAGTACTTC
TRBD2,few,TRBJ2-1,TRBV7-8,CASSLASSGLSNEQFF,TGTGCCAGCAGCTTAGCGAGTAGCGGGTTAAGCAATGAGCAGTTCTTC
.,.,TRBJ2-7,TRBV2,CASKGGVRGQYF,TGTGCCAGCAAGGGTGGTGTCCGCGGGCAGTACTTC
.,.,TRBJ2-1,TRBV13,CASSLVEANYNEQFF,TGTGCCAGCAGCTTAGTGGAGGCAAATTACAATGAGCAGTTCTTC
TRBD1,.,TRBJ2-7,TRBV14,CASSGLDRGGYEQYF,TGTGCCAGCAGCGGTCTCGACAGGGGGGGATACGAGCAGTACTTC
TRBD2,once,TRBJ2-2,TRBV7-7,CASSFSKPSSGGAAGTGELFF,TGTGCCAGCAGCTTCTCGAAGCCTTCTAGCGGGGGGGCCGCGGGAACCGGGGAGCTGTTTTTT
TRBD2,.,TRBJ2-1,TRBV30,CAWSVDRRGGGEQFF,TGTGCCTGGAGTGTAGATCGGCGGGGGGGGGGGGAGCAGTTCTTC
.,many,TRBJ1-4,TRBV2,CASSFWGSTNEKLFF,TGTGCCAGCAGTTTCTGGGGATCAACTAATGAAAAACTGTTTTTT
.,.,TRBJ2-3,TRBV2,CASTVRRRGTDTQYF,TGTGCCAGCACGGTCCGAAGGAGGGGCACAGATACGCAGTATTTT
TRBD1,many,TRBJ1-2,TRBV14,CASRPYRGDGYTF,TGTGCCAGCAGACCCTACAGGGGTGATGGCTACACCTTC
.,many,TRBJ2-1,TRBV12-3/TRBV12-4,CASSPDSRSYNEQFF,TGTGCCAGCAGTCCGGACAGCCGCTCCTACAATGAGCAGTTCTTC
TRBD1,.,TRBJ1-6,TRBV28,CASTPRDRVVSPLHF,TGTGCCAGCACCCCCCGCGACAGGGTAGTCTCACCCCTCCACTTT
TRBD1,few,TRBJ2-3,TRBV5-4,CASSLGQGISTDTQYF,TGTGCCAGCAGCTTGGGACAGGGGATTAGCACAGATACGCAGTATTTT
.,.,TRBJ2-3,TRBV28,CASSTPDTQYF,TGTGCCAGCAGTACCCCAGATACGCAGTATTTT
TRBD2,.,TRBJ2-1,TRBV6-2/TRBV6-3,CASSYPLLAEGYNEQFF,TGTGCCAGCAGTTACCCTTTACTAGCGGAGGGGTACAATGAGCAGTTCTTC
TRBD2,.,TRBJ2-2,TRBV4-1,CASSHEGTSGNTGELFF,TGCGCCAGCAGCCACGAGGGGACTAGCGGTAACACCGGGGAGCTGTTTTTT
.,.,TRBJ2-4,TRBV12-5,CASGLVRVDPDKNIQYF,TGTGCTAGTGGTTTGGTACGAGTGGATCCGGACAAAAACATTCAGTACTTC
.,few,TRBJ1-1,TRBV7-8,CASSPYLEGTNTEAFF,TGTGCCAGCAGCCCATACCTGGAGGGTACGAACACTGAAGCTTTCTTT
TRBD1,.,TRBJ1-2,TRBV6-1,CASSLTVAGGNYGYTF,TGTGCCAGCTCCCTAACTGTCGCAGGGGGAAACTATGGCTACACCTTC
.,few,TRBJ2-7,TRBV7-8,CASSYRSRTYEQYF,TGTGCCAGCAGCTACAGGTCTAGAACCTACGAGCAGTACTTC
TRBD2,.,TRBJ2-7,TRBV20-1,CSAPLAGARYEQYF,TGCAGTGCGCCACTAGCGGGGGCCCGCTACGAGCAGTACTTC
.,.,TRBJ2-1,TRBV18,CASSPFGREFYNEQFF,TGTGCCAGCTCCCCTTTTGGCCGGGAGTTCTACAATGAGCAGTTCTTC
.,.,TRBJ2-7,TRBV29-1,CSVESPGGDGGYEQYF,TGCAGCGTTGAATCTCCAGGTGGGGACGGTGGCTACGAGCAGTACTTC
TRBD1,few,TRBJ1-2,TRBV7-4,CASSRTGSTYGYTF,TGTGCCAGCAGCCGGACAGGGAGCACCTATGGCTACACCTTC
.,few,TRBJ2-5,TRBV6-8,CASSRAFRVRETQYF,TGTGCCAGCAGTCGCGCTTTCAGGGTCCGGGAGACCCAGTACTTC
.,few,TRBJ1-1,TRBV7-3,CASSLRPSGEAFF,TGTGCCAGCAGCTTACGACCCTCAGGAGAAGCTTTCTTT
.,once,TRBJ1-1,TRBV12-3/TRBV12-4,CASSLGAAFF,TGTGCCAGCAGTTTAGGAGCAGCTTTCTTT
.,.,TRBJ2-7,TRBV28,CASSLFRGEHREQYF,TGTGCCAGCAGTTTATTTAGGGGGGAGCACCGCGAGCAGTACTTC
.,medium-sized,TRBJ2-7,TRBV6-1,CASSAQGGNEQYF,TGTGCCAGCAGTGCACAGGGTGGCAACGAGCAGTACTTC
TRBD1,many,TRBJ2-4,TRBV7-2,CASSLGDRGSGNIQYF,TGTGCCAGCAGCTTAGGGGACAGGGGTTCGGGGAACATTCAGTACTTC
.,few,TRBJ1-3,TRBV28,CASNGEPTGNTIYF,TGTGCCAGCAATGGGGAGCCCACTGGAAACACCATATATTTT
.,few,TRBJ1-5,TRBV13,CASSSSATGKPQHF,TGTGCCAGCAGCTCCTCAGCGACAGGAAAGCCCCAGCATTTT
.,.,TRBJ1-5,TRBV15,CATSRDQYSWSINNQPQHF,TGTGCCACCAGCAGAGATCAATATTCTTGGAGCATTAACAATCAGCCCCAGCATTTT
.,.,TRBJ2-1,TRBV7-3,CASSPDNDNEQFF,TGTGCCAGCAGCCCCGACAACGACAATGAGCAGTTCTTC
TRBD1,.,TRBJ1-3,TRBV27,CASRRRDRGPLSSGNTIYF,TGTGCCAGCAGGCGTCGGGACAGGGGTCCCCTTAGCTCTGGAAACACCATATATTTT
TRBD1,.,TRBJ1-2,TRBV2,CASTTGGDGYTF,TGTGCCAGCACAACAGGGGGGGACGGCTACACCTTC